The rows below give T cell receptor beta chains drawn from one sample of a study of tumor-infiltrating lymphocytes in localized non-small cell lung cancer. The repertoire was sequenced with immunoSEQ multiplex PCR; TCRdb's copy has only in-frame clones and lacks some. The repertoire holds 13,000 or so clones, roughly 85% seen once, with more than 10% in the top ten. The sequenced sample was uninvolved lung tissue not adjacent to the tumor. These receptors all stem from a human donor with non-small cell lung cancer. Both conserved end residues are part of each CDR3. The D gene is left open where the match is weak. Size values are once, few and many counts, or a class for expanded clones, and some rows have none.

clone size | CDR3 length | D gene | J gene | V gene | CDR3 protein | CDR3 DNA
NA | 13 | NA | TRBJ2-1 | TRBV4-3 | CASSQDRGGEQFF | TGCGCCAGCAGCCAAGATAGGGGCGGTGAGCAGTTCTTC
medium-sized | 13 | NA | TRBJ1-1 | TRBV9 | CASAKDQGTEAFF | TGTGCCAGCGCTAAAGACCAGGGCACTGAAGCTTTCTTT
NA | 11 | NA | TRBJ1-1 | TRBV30 | CAWSYNRDAFF | TGTGCCTGGAGTTATAACAGGGATGCTTTCTTT
NA | 16 | NA | TRBJ2-3 | TRBV9 | CASSVHTDSSTDTQYF | TGTGCCAGCAGCGTACACACAGATTCTAGCACAGATACGCAGTATTTT
NA | 17 | NA | TRBJ2-5 | TRBV4-3 | CASSQDTPPGDPETQYF | TGCGCCAGCAGCCAAGATACCCCTCCAGGGGACCCGGAGACCCAGTACTTC
NA | 14 | TRBD1 | TRBJ2-7 | TRBV6-1 | CATSLGTGPSEQYF | TGTGCCACCTCTTTGGGGACAGGACCCTCCGAGCAGTACTTC
few | 14 | TRBD2 | TRBJ2-3 | TRBV5-1 | CASSLDRAGLDEYF | TGCGCCAGCAGCTTGGACAGGGCGGGACTAGATGAGTATTTT
NA | 15 | TRBD1 | TRBJ1-1 | TRBV15 | CATSRVQGTYTEAFF | TGTGCCACCAGCAGAGTACAGGGGACGTACACTGAAGCTTTCTTT
once | 15 | NA | TRBJ1-4 | TRBV7-7 | CASSLTQGRNEKLFF | TGTGCCAGCAGCTTAACCCAAGGACGTAATGAAAAACTGTTTTTT
once | 15 | NA | TRBJ1-6 | TRBV7-6 | CASSLDEGFYSPLHF | TGTGCCAGCAGCTTAGATGAGGGGTTCTATTCACCCCTCCACTTT
once | 20 | NA | TRBJ2-5 | TRBV4-1 | CASSLRDQGEGLGGQETQYF | TGCGCCAGCAGCCTCAGGGACCAGGGTGAGGGGTTAGGGGGCCAAGAGACCCAGTACTTC
once | 12 | NA | TRBJ1-6 | TRBV9 | CASGENNSPLHF | TGTGCCAGCGGGGAGAATAATTCACCCCTCCACTTT
medium-sized | 13 | NA | TRBJ2-2 | TRBV19 | CASSTQGAGELFF | TGTGCCAGTAGTACACAGGGCGCCGGGGAGCTGTTTTTT